This TCR beta chain was sequenced in a study of cytomegalovirus exposure and HLA in healthy donors. Study-level information: In an early release, HLA-typed donors contributed about 80 million unique TCR sequences.

Notes on this clone: Antigen unknown.

Primers for the PCR totalled 60 Vbeta and 13 Jbeta. TCRdb's table, derived via immunoSEQ multiplex PCR, lists solely in-frame clones and lacks some. The table shows about 140,000 clones, with about 79% occurring only once. The study's findings and limits: In vitro data verified three CMV-associated chains as specific for CMV antigens.

CDR1 and CDR2 from the germline V gene are SGHRS and YFSETQ. V lost 0 bases to trimming and J lost 4 bases, with 20 bases between them. The CDR3 extends over 17 amino acids. This clonotype was obtained from a male donor in good health and CMV-seronegative. V is TRBV5-1 and J is TRBJ2-7; D call uncertain. The specimen sequenced was PBMCs. In nucleotides, the CDR3 is TGCGCCAGCAGCTTGGCCTGGTTGGAGTCAAGACGGTACGAGCAGTACTTC. This gives the protein CASSLAWLESRRYEQYF.